These 9 T cell receptor beta chains came from one sample sequenced in a study of shared clonotypes between healthy human individuals. Method: immunoSEQ multiplex PCR; TCRdb's copy keeps in-frame clones and lacks some. The sample carries approximately 2.4 million clones, almost 96% recorded once. The sample comprised naive CD4+ T cells sorted from blood. As to subset: CD45RA+ positively selected. Receptor source: a man aged 18 to 30 in good health.

The chain carries TRBV29-1 and TRBJ2-5; perhaps TRBD1 as D (5 bases). Per germline, CDR1 SQVTM and CDR2 ANQGSEA. V was pared by 7 bases and J by 7 bases, with 13 bases between. CDR3 size: 11 residues. The CDR3 coding sequence is TGCAGCGAACTAAGGGGAATGACCCAGTACTTC. This encodes CSELRGMTQYF.

The rearrangement joins TRBV19 to TRBJ2-4, with TRBD1 matching 7 bases. The CDR3 is 13 amino acids. From germline, CDR1 is LNHDA and CDR2 SQIVND (reference sequence). Trimming cost V 6 bases and J 8 bases; bases outside gene matches: 7. The CDR3 DNA is TGTGCCAGTAGACAGGGGCCTGGGGACATTCAGTACTTC. Residues: CASRQGPGDIQYF.

This chain joins TRBV4-1 and TRBJ2-7; possibly TRBD1 for D (5 bases). The V end was cut by 2 bases, the J end by 4 bases, with 15 bases between. From germline, CDR1 is MGHRA and CDR2 YSYEKL. The CDR3 extends over 15 amino acids. The CDR3 loop is CASSQLGRRGYEQYF. Here the CDR3 DNA reads TGCGCCAGCAGCCAACTAGGTCGTAGGGGTTACGAGCAGTACTTC.

The rearrangement uses TRBV5-6 and TRBJ2-5, with 7 bases fitting TRBD2. The germline CDR1 and CDR2 sequences are SGHDT and YYEEEE. Trimming removed 3 bases from V and 2 bases from J; junction bases left unmatched: 10. The CDR3 consists of 16 residues. CDR3 residues: CASSSIGAGKQETQYF. The CDR3 coding sequence is TGTGCCAGCAGCTCGATCGGAGCGGGGAAACAAGAGACCCAGTACTTC.

In its sample, this clone was seen a few times. Here the CDR3 reads CASSTTGLAAHEQFF. Written as DNA, the CDR3 is TGTGCCAGCAGCACTACGGGACTAGCGGCTCATGAGCAGTTCTTC. The V call is TRBV9, the J call TRBJ2-1; 11 bases align to TRBD2. CDR1 SGDLS and CDR2 YYNGEE come from the germline V gene. Trimming cost V 4 bases and J 8 bases; bases outside gene matches: 8. The CDR3 spans 15 residues.

This sequence joins TRBV6-1 and TRBJ2-5; D uncertain. V gave up 1 base and J gave up 7 bases, with 13 bases separating them. Germline CDR1 and CDR2: MNHNS and SASEGT. The CDR3 has 14 residues. The CDR3 loop reads CASSEELGGVTQYF. CDR3 in DNA: TGTGCCAGCAGTGAAGAACTGGGTGGGGTGACCCAGTACTTC.

The V call is TRBV13, the J call TRBJ2-7, with D maybe TRBD2 (6 bases). This CDR3 is 14 amino acids long. Trimming took off 3 bases at V and 1 base at J, with 10 bases between the two ends. Germline CDR1 and CDR2: PRHDT and FYEKMQ (reference sequence). The CDR3 nucleotides are TGTGCCAGCAGCTTCCGCGGGGATTCCTACGAGCAGTACTTC. Amino acid sequence: CASSFRGDSYEQYF.

CDR3 region: CAISESAQTSLHF. CDR3 coding DNA: TGTGCCATCAGTGAGTCGGCACAGACCTCCCTCCACTTT. The V and J genes are TRBV10-3 and TRBJ1-6, with D hard to call. V was clipped by 0 bases and J by 14 bases, with 11 bases between them. Germline V gene sequence: CDR1 ENHRY, CDR2 SYGVKD. The CDR3 is 13 amino acids.

This clone appeared a single time. The V call is TRBV7-2, the J call TRBJ2-5; TRBD1 matches 8 bases. The V gene end was trimmed by 2 bases and the J gene end by 10 bases; junction bases not matched to a gene: 9. Germline V gene lookup returns CDR1 SGHTA and CDR2 FQGNSA. The CDR3 runs 14 residues. The CDR3 nucleotides read TGTGCCAGCAGCTTAACGCGGGACAGGCCCATCCAGTACTTC. Encoded protein: CASSLTRDRPIQYF.